Described below is a single TCR beta chain sequence and its context. Its cognate antigen is unknown. The PCR contained 60 Vbeta and 13 Jbeta primers. Original data processing: As a later analysis found, there were about 80 million unique TCR beta chains, of which 8.5 million to 14 million were shared. TCRdb's table, derived via immunoSEQ multiplex PCR, lists solely in-frame clones and lacks some. That table gives V, J and clone size, and the DNA gave D and trimming. The data contain some 130,000 clones, 80% of them singletons. The sample comes from a study of cytomegalovirus exposure and HLA in healthy donors. Whole-study results and caveats: It has been reported that TCR beta sequences accurately predicted the HLA-A and HLA-B alleles of most subjects. Reports credit the classifier with highly specific, highly sensitive diagnosis of cytomegalovirus status. Researchers counted around 180 TCR beta chains as cytomegalovirus-associated.

Germline lookup yields CDR1 MNHEY and CDR2 SVGAGI. This CDR3 comprises 15 residues. Unmatched junction bases numbered 6, after V lost 5 bases and J lost 4 bases. The sample was PBMCs. V gene TRBV6-5 combines with J gene TRBJ2-3, with 10 positions matching TRBD1. The TCR comes from a man younger than 40 in good health and CMV-seronegative. DNA for the CDR3: TGTGCCAGCAGTCCCGGGACAGGGGTGGCAGATACGCAGTATTTT. It codes for CASSPGTGVADTQYF.